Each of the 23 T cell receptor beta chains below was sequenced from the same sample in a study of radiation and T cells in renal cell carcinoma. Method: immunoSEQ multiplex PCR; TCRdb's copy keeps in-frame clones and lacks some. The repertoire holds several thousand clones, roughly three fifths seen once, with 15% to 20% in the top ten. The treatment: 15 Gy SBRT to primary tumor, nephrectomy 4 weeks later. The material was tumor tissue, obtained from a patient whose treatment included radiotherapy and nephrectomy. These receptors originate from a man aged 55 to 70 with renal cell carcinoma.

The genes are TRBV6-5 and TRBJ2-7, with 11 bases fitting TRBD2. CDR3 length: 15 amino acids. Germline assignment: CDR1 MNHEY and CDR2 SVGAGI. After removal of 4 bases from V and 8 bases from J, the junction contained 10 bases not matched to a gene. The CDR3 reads CASSSSGTSGSKQYF. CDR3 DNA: TGTGCCAGCAGTTCTTCCGGGACTAGCGGCTCAAAGCAGTACTTC.

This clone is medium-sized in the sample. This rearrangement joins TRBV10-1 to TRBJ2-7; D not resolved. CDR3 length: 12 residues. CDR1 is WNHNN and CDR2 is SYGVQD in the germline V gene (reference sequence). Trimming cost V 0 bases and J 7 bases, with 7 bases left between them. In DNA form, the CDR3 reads TGCGCCAGCAGTGAGTCGATGTGGGAGCAGTACTTC. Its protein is CASSESMWEQYF.

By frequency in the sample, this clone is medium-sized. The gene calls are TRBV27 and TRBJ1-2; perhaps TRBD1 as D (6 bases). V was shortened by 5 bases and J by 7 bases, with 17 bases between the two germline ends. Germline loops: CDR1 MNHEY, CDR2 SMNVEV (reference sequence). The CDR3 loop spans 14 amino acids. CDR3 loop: CASSPGQYSAGYTF. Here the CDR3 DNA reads TGTGCCAGCAGTCCCGGACAGTATAGCGCTGGCTACACCTTC.

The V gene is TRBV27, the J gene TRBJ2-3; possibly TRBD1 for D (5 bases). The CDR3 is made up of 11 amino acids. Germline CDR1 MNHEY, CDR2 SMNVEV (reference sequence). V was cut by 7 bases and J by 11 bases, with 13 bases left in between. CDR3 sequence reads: CASKFGAEQYF. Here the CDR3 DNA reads TGTGCCAGCAAATTTGGGGCGGAGCAGTATTTT.

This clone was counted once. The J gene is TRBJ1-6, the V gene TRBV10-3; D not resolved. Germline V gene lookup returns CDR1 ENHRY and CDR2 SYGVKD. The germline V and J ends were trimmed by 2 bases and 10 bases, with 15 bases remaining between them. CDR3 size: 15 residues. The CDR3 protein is CAISESGEAQSPLHF. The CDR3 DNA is TGTGCCATCAGTGAGAGCGGAGAGGCCCAATCACCCCTCCACTTT.

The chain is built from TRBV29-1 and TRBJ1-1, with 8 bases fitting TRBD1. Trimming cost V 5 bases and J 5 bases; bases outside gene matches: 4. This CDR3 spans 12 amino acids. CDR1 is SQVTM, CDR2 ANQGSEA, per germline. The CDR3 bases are TGCAGCGTTTTACAGGGGGGGACTGAAGCTTTCTTT. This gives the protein CSVLQGGTEAFF.

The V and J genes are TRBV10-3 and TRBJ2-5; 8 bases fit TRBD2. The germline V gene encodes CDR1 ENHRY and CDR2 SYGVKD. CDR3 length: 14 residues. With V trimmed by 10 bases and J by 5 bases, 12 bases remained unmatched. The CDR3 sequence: CATGRGRAEETQYF. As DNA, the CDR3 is TGTGCCACCGGGAGGGGGAGGGCTGAGGAGACCCAGTACTTC.

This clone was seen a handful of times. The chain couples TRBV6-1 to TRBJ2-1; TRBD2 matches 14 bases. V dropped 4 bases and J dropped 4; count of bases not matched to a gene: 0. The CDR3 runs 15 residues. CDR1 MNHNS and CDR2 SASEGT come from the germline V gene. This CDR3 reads CASSGLAGGYNEQFF. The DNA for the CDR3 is TGTGCCAGCAGTGGACTAGCGGGAGGGTACAATGAGCAGTTCTTC.

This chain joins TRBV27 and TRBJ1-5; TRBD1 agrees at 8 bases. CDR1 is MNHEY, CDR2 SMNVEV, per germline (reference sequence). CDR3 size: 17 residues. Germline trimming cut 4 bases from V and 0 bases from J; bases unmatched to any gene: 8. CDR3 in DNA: TGTGCCAGCAGTTCTCGGACAGGGCATTATAGCAATCAGCCCCAGCATTTT. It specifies CASSSRTGHYSNQPQHF.

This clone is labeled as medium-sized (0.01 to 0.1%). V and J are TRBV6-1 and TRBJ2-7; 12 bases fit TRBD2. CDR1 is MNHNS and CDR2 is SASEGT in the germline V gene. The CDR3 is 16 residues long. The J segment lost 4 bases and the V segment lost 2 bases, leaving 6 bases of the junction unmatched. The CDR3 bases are TGTGCCAGCAGTGAAAGGACTAGCGGGAATCAGTACGAGCAGTACTTC. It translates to CASSERTSGNQYEQYF.

CDR3 protein: CASSEAYGGLAKNIQYF. CDR3 nucleotides: TGTGCCAGCAGTGAAGCGTATGGTGGGCTAGCCAAAAACATTCAGTACTTC. The J gene is TRBJ2-4, the V gene TRBV2; D remains unclear. This CDR3 spans 17 amino acids. The V gene's germline CDR1 is SNHLY and CDR2 FYNNEI. V lost 0 bases, J lost 0 bases, and 12 bases lay in between.

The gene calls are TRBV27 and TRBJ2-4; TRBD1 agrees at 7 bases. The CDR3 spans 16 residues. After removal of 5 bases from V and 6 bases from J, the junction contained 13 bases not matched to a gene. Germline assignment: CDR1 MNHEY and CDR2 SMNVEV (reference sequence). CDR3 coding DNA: TGTGCCAGCAGTGGCAGCCCCAGGGGGTGGGGAAACATTCAGTACTTC. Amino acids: CASSGSPRGWGNIQYF.

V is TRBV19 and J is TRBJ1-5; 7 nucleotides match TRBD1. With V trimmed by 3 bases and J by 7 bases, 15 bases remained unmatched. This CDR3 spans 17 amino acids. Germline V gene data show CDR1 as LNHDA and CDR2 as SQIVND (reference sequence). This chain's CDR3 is CASSILASLRGHQPQHF. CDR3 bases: TGTGCCAGTAGTATTCTTGCGAGCCTTAGGGGGCACCAGCCCCAGCATTTT. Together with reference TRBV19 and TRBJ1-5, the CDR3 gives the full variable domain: DGGITQSPKYLFRKEGQNVTLSCEQNLNHDAMYWYRQDPGQGLRLIYYSQIVNDFQKGDIAEGYSVSREKKESFPLTVTSAQKNPTAFYLCASSILASLRGHQPQHFGDGTRLSIL.

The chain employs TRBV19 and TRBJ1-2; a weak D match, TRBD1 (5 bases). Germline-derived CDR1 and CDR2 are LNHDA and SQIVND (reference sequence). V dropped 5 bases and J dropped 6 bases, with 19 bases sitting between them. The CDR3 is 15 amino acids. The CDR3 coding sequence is TGTGCCAGTAGTGATTCCGGGACGCGAGGAGATGGCTACACCTTC. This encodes CASSDSGTRGDGYTF.

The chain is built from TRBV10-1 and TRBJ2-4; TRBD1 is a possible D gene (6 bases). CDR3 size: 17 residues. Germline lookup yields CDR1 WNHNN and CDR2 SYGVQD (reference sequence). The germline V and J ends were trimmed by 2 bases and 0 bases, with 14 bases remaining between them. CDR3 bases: TGCGCCAGCAGTGAGGGACAGTCGAGCTTAGCCAAAAACATTCAGTACTTC. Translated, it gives CASSEGQSSLAKNIQYF.

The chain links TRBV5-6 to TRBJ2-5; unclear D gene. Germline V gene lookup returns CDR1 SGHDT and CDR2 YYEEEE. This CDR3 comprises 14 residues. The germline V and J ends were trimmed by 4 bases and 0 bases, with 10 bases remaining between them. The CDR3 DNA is TGTGCCAGCAGCCCGACCGGGCACCAAGAGACCCAGTACTTC. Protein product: CASSPTGHQETQYF.

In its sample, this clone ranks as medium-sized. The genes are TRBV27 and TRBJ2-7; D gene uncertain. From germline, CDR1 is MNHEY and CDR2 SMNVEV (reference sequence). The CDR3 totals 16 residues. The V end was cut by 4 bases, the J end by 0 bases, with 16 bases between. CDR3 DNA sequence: TGTGCCAGCAGTTCCCCCCAGGCAAAGGCCTCCTACGAGCAGTACTTC. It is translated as CASSSPQAKASYEQYF.

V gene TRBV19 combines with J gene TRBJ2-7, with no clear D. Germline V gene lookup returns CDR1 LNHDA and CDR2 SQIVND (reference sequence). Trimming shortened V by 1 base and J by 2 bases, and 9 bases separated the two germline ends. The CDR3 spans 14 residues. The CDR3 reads CASSIVSRTYEQYF. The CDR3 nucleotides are TGTGCCAGTAGTATAGTCAGCAGGACCTACGAGCAGTACTTC.

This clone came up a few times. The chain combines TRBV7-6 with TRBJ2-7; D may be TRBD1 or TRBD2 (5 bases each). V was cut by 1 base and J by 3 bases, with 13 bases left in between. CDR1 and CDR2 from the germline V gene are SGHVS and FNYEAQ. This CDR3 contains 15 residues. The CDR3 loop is CASSLEKGPVYEQYF. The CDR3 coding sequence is TGTGCCAGCAGCTTAGAGAAGGGACCGGTCTACGAGCAGTACTTC.

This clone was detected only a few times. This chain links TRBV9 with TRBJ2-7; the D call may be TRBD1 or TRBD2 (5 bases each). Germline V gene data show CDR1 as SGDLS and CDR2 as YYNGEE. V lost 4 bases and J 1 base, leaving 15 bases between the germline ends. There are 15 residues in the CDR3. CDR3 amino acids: CASSPRLEGSYEQYF. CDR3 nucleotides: TGTGCCAGCAGCCCTCGACTCGAGGGGTCCTACGAGCAGTACTTC.

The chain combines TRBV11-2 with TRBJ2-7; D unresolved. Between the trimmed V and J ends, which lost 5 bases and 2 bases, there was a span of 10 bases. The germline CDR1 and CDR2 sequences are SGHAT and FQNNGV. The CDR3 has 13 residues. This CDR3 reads CASSDFLAYEQYF. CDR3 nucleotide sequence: TGTGCCAGCAGCGACTTTTTGGCCTACGAGCAGTACTTC.

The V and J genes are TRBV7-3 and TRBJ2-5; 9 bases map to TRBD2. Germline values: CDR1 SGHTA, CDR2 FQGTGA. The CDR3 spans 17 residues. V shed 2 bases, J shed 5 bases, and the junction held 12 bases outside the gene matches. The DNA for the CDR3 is TGTGCCAGCAGCTTACGGGGTAGAGGACTAGCGTTGGAGACCCAGTACTTC. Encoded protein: CASSLRGRGLALETQYF.

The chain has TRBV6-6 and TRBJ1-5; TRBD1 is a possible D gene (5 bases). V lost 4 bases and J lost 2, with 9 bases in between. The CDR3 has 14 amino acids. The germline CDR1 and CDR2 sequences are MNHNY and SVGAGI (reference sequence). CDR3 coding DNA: TGTGCCAGCAGTTCGACAGCGGGCAATCAGCCCCAGCATTTT. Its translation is CASSSTAGNQPQHF.